The entry below describes one T cell receptor (beta chain). Produced via immunoSEQ multiplex PCR; TCRdb's table is partial and in-frame only. The table includes around 25,000 clones, approximately 80% detected once. V lost 9 bases and J lost 6, with 14 bases in between. Germline assignment: CDR1 LNHDA and CDR2 SQIVND (reference sequence). This CDR3 has 13 residues. This entry comes from a study of T cells in narcolepsy. The chain carries TRBV19 and TRBJ2-2; D may correspond to TRBD1 or TRBD2 (5 bases each). Input material: memory (CD45RA-) CD4+ T cells from blood. The sequence was obtained from a human donor in good health. CDR3 amino acids: CASQPRDAGELFF. CDR3 bases: TGTGCCAGCCAGCCCAGGGACGCCGGGGAGCTGTTTTTT.